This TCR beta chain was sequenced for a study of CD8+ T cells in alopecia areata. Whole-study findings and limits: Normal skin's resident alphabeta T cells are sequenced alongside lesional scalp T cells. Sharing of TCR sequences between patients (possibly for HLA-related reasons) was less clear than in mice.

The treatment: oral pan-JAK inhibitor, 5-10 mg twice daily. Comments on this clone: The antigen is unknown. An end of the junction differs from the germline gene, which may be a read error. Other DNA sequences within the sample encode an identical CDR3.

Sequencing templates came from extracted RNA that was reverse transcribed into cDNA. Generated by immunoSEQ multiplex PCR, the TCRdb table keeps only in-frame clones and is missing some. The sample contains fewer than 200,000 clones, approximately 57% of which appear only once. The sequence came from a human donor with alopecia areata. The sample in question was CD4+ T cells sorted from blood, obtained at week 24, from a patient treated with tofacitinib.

The CDR3 DNA is TGTGCTAGCAGCTTAGGGCGGAACACTGAAGCTTTCTTT. Amino acid sequence: CASSLGRNTEAFF. V usage is TRBV7-7 and J usage is TRBJ1-1; the D is unclear. The CDR3 is 13 residues long. Germline values: CDR1 SSHAT, CDR2 FNYEAQ (reference sequence). The full variable domain, completed using reference TRBV7-7 and TRBJ1-1, is GAGVSQSPRYKVTKRGQDVTLRCDPISSHATLYWYQQALGQGPEFLTYFNYEAQPDKSGLPSDRFSAERPEGSISTLTIQRTEQRDSAMYRCASSLGRNTEAFFGQGTRLTVV.